This TCR beta chain was sequenced during a study of beta chain features in type 1 diabetes. Expressed TCRB transcripts were sequenced because the entire RNA isolate underwent reverse transcription. Assay used: immunoSEQ multiplex PCR; TCRdb lists only in-frame clones, some missing. The sample consists of about 930,000 clones, under 20% of them appearing once. Germline lookup yields CDR1 KGHSH and CDR2 LQKENI. CDR3 length equals 15 residues. The V gene end was trimmed by 2 bases and the J gene end by 13 bases; junction bases not matched to a gene: 11. Sequencing input: naive CD4+ T cells from blood. The clonotype was recovered from a woman under 30 in good health. The chain carries TRBV18 and TRBJ2-1, with 10 bases matching TRBD2. The CDR3 reads CASSPAPAGGLLQFF. The CDR3 nucleotides are TGTGCCAGCTCACCAGCCCCAGCGGGAGGGCTTCTTCAGTTCTTC.